This TCR beta chain was captured by sequencing in a study of cytomegalovirus exposure and HLA in healthy donors. General study findings and limits: The tendency of first-cohort TCR clusters to co-occur in the approximately 120 validation repertoires was identified by a subsequent analysis.

As to this clone: Antigen specificity is unknown.

The CDR3 consists of 15 residues. Germline loops: CDR1 SGHRS, CDR2 YFSETQ. The junction had 5 bases not matched to a gene; V was cut back by 3 bases and J by 5 bases. The assay was immunoSEQ multiplex PCR, and TCRdb's table has in-frame clones only and misses some. The sample lists about 240,000 clones, about 86% seen once, with around 3% in the top ten. This TCR was sampled from a man between 18 and 35 years old in good health and CMV-seronegative. Material for sequencing was PBMCs. V and J are TRBV5-1 and TRBJ1-6; 7 bases are a match to TRBD1. The CDR3 sequence is CASSWADRDNSPLHF. The CDR3 DNA sequence: TGCGCCAGCAGCTGGGCCGACAGGGATAATTCACCCCTCCACTTT. Using reference TRBV5-1 and TRBJ1-6 for the parts outside the CDR3, the full variable domain is KAGVTQTPRYLIKTRGQQVTLSCSPISGHRSVSWYQQTPGQGLQFLFEYFSETQRNKGNFPGRFSGRQFSNSRSEMNVSTLELGDSALYLCASSWADRDNSPLHFGNGTRLTVT.